Below are 25 T cell receptor beta chains sequenced from a single sample in a study of beta chain features in type 1 diabetes. cDNA synthesis used the whole RNA isolate, giving expressed TCRB sequences. Profiling relied on immunoSEQ multiplex PCR, and the TCRdb table lists in-frame clones only, not all of them. Among 250,000 or so clones listed, 25% to 30% were seen once. Sequenced: central memory CD4+ T cells from blood. The receptors shown here come from a man aged 25-45 years in good health.

The gene calls are TRBV6-1 and TRBJ2-5; D is perhaps TRBD1 (6 bases). The DNA matches TRBJ2-7 better at its end, which makes the J call doubtful. The germline V gene encodes CDR1 MNHNS and CDR2 SASEGT. This CDR3 has 12 residues. The CDR3 reads CASSRQAYEQYF. DNA of the CDR3: TGTGCCAGCAGTCGACAGGCCTACGAGCAGTACTTC.

This rearrangement joins TRBV5-4 to TRBJ2-7, with D possibly matching TRBD2 (5 bases). The CDR3 is 14 amino acids. Germline V lookup: CDR1 SGHNT, CDR2 YYREEE (reference sequence). Trimming shortened V by 4 bases and J by 0 bases, and 11 bases separated the two germline ends. CDR3 coding DNA: TGTGCCAGCAGCAGCTCTAGCAGCTCCTACGAGCAGTACTTC. Amino acid sequence: CASSSSSSSYEQYF.

Of note for this clone: A much larger clone is a single base away; this may be a read error. The chain has TRBV7-2 and TRBJ1-5, with a tentative D call TRBD1 (5 bases). The CDR3 loop spans 13 amino acids. V was pared by 3 bases and J by 3 bases, with 6 bases between. The V gene's germline CDR1 is SGHTA and CDR2 FQGNSA. The CDR3 DNA sequence: TGTGCCAGCAGCTTCAGGGACAATCAGCCCCAGCATTTT. Its translation is CASSFRDNQPQHF.

The table lists this clone with many counts. V and J are TRBV7-2 and TRBJ2-6; D is undetermined. In germline, CDR1 is SGHTA, CDR2 FQGNSA. This CDR3 is 13 amino acids long. V lost 5 bases and J lost 3, with 5 bases in between. As DNA, the CDR3 is TGTGCCAGCAGCCGAGGTGGGGCCAACGTCCTGACTTTC. Its translation: CASSRGGANVLTF.

This clone has just a few counts. V is TRBV5-1 and J is TRBJ1-6, with a possible D match to TRBD1 (6 bases). The germline CDR1 and CDR2 sequences are SGHRS and YFSETQ. This CDR3 spans 15 amino acids. Trimming shortened V by 0 bases and J by 10 bases, and 14 bases separated the two germline ends. The CDR3 protein is CASSLDQGSNSPLHF. CDR3 coding DNA: TGCGCCAGCAGCTTGGACCAGGGGTCGAACTCACCCCTCCACTTT.

This chain uses TRBV11-2 with TRBJ2-7, with no clear D. V lost 0 bases and J 0 bases, leaving 6 bases between the germline ends. Germline CDR1 reads SGHAT; CDR2 reads FQNNGV. The CDR3 contains 14 residues. CDR3 sequence reads: CASSLDWSSYEQYF. The CDR3 nucleotides are TGTGCCAGCAGCTTAGACTGGAGCTCCTACGAGCAGTACTTC.

The table lists this clone with a few counts. The rearrangement links TRBV5-1 to TRBJ2-3; TRBD2 agrees at 12 bases. Germline values: CDR1 SGHRS, CDR2 YFSETQ. There are 16 residues in the CDR3. The V gene end was trimmed by 0 bases and the J gene end by 6 bases; junction bases not matched to a gene: 5. The CDR3 DNA sequence: TGCGCCAGCAGCTTGGCCCTAGCGGGGGGGCCTGATACGCAGTATTTT. It is translated as CASSLALAGGPDTQYF.

The genes are TRBV6-1 and TRBJ2-6, with 7 nucleotides matching TRBD1. V shed 2 bases and J 4 bases; nucleotides not matched to a gene: 5. The CDR3 runs 16 residues. Germline values: CDR1 MNHNS, CDR2 SASEGT. The CDR3 nucleotides read TGTGCCAGCAGTGAAAACAGGGGATCGGGGGCCAACGTCCTGACTTTC. Residues: CASSENRGSGANVLTF.

This clone was seen at least ten times. V usage is TRBV5-1 and J usage is TRBJ2-7; 7 bases fit TRBD2. The V and J ends lost 0 bases and 2 bases, in that order; junction bases with no gene match: 5. Germline V gene sequence: CDR1 SGHRS, CDR2 YFSETQ. CDR3 length: 15 residues. Here the CDR3 DNA reads TGCGCCAGCAGCTTGGCCGGGACTAACGCCTACGAGCAGTACTTC. It is translated as CASSLAGTNAYEQYF.

This clone has only a few counts. The chain employs TRBV7-8 and TRBJ2-5; 12 bases are a match to TRBD2. CDR3 size: 18 residues. With V trimmed by 5 bases and J by 3 bases, 13 bases remained unmatched. Germline assignment: CDR1 SGHVS and CDR2 FQNEAQ. CDR3 sequence reads: CASSGYRLAGAPKETQYF. The CDR3 bases are TGTGCCAGCAGCGGCTACCGACTAGCGGGGGCCCCCAAAGAGACCCAGTACTTC.

This clone has a handful of counts. This CDR3 is also generated by other DNA sequences in the sample. This sequence joins TRBV7-2 and TRBJ2-3; no clear D. V shed 5 bases and J shed 3 bases, with 6 bases lying between them. CDR1 and CDR2 from the germline V gene are SGHTA and FQGNSA. This CDR3 region has 12 residues. CDR3 sequence: CASSPTTDTQYF. The CDR3 region has the DNA TGTGCCAGCAGCCCGACTACAGATACGCAGTATTTT.

This clone was detected a few times. The gene calls are TRBV29-1 and TRBJ2-3; no clear D gene. The germline CDR1 and CDR2 sequences are SQVTM and ANQGSEA. With 6 bases removed from V and 4 bases from J, the gap between germline ends came to 14 bases. The CDR3 consists of 13 residues. CDR3 sequence: CSVGGIVADTQYF. The CDR3 DNA is TGCAGCGTAGGTGGGATTGTCGCAGATACGCAGTATTTT.

This clone was found many times. The chain carries TRBV30 and TRBJ2-7; 11 nucleotides match TRBD1. This CDR3 has 13 residues. The trim removed 5 bases at V and 4 bases at J, leaving 4 bases unmatched. Germline V gives CDR1 GTSNPN, CDR2 SVGIG (reference sequence). For the CDR3, the DNA is TGTGCCTGGGGGACAGGGGGTTCGTACGAGCAGTACTTC. This codes for CAWGTGGSYEQYF.

A few counts support this clone. This chain uses TRBV21-1 with TRBJ1-2. TRBV21-1 is annotated as a pseudogene. The CDR3 covers 12 residues. For the CDR3, the DNA is TGTGCAGCAGATAAGGGCAACTATGGCTACACCTTC. It encodes CAADKGNYGYTF.

The chain joins TRBV30 to TRBJ2-7; TRBD1 aligns across 7 bases. Trimming removed 0 bases from V and 0 bases from J; junction bases left unmatched: 5. The CDR3 length is 15 residues. In germline, CDR1 is GTSNPN, CDR2 SVGIG (reference sequence). The CDR3 protein is CAWSVPGTASYEQYF. CDR3 sequence (DNA): TGTGCCTGGAGTGTTCCTGGGACAGCCTCCTACGAGCAGTACTTC.

There are a few counts of this clone. V gene TRBV10-3 combines with J gene TRBJ2-1; D is perhaps TRBD2 (6 bases). Germline V gives CDR1 ENHRY, CDR2 SYGVKD. V was cut by 2 bases and J by 3 bases, with 17 bases left in between. The CDR3 has 17 amino acids. The CDR3 nucleotides read TGTGCCATCAGTGAGGCCGGTAGCGTGGGAGGCTACAATGAGCAGTTCTTC. It yields the protein CAISEAGSVGGYNEQFF.

The genes are TRBV29-1 and TRBJ2-5; D remains unclear. This CDR3 is 14 amino acids long. V was cut by 3 bases and J by 1 base, with 12 bases left in between. Germline V gene lookup returns CDR1 SQVTM and CDR2 ANQGSEA. The CDR3 region is CSVEVVQSQETQYF. In DNA, the CDR3 is TGCAGCGTTGAGGTGGTGCAGTCCCAAGAGACCCAGTACTTC.

CDR3 bases: TGCGCCAGCAGCTTGCACCGGACAGCTGAAAAACTGTTTTTT. Encoded protein: CASSLHRTAEKLFF. The rearrangement uses TRBV5-1 and TRBJ1-4; a possible D gene is TRBD1 (6 bases). The V and J ends lost 1 base and 7 bases respectively, with 11 bases between them. The germline V gene has CDR1 SGHRS and CDR2 YFSETQ. CDR3 length equals 14 residues.

This clone showed up just a few times. The chain combines TRBV30 with TRBJ2-6, with D maybe TRBD2 (5 bases). Germline V gene data show CDR1 as GTSNPN and CDR2 as SVGIG (reference sequence). The CDR3 is 15 residues long. V lost 0 bases to trimming and J lost 1 base, with 7 bases between them. The CDR3 loop is CAWSVEESGANVLTF. The CDR3 DNA is TGTGCCTGGAGTGTGGAGGAATCTGGGGCCAACGTCCTGACTTTC.

The chain couples TRBV25-1 to TRBJ2-3; D gene ambiguous. Between the trimmed V and J ends, which lost 6 bases and 0 bases, there was a span of 4 bases. Germline V gene lookup returns CDR1 MGHDK and CDR2 SYGVNS. This CDR3 contains 12 residues. CDR3 DNA: TGTGCCAGCAGAGATAGCACAGATACGCAGTATTTT. It translates to CASRDSTDTQYF.

In its sample, this clone was seen a few times. The chain recombines TRBV5-6 with TRBJ1-2; 9 positions agree with TRBD1. The CDR3 is made up of 13 amino acids. V lost 4 bases, J lost 4 bases, and 2 bases stayed unmatched. The germline CDR1 and CDR2 sequences are SGHDT and YYEEEE. CDR3 sequence (DNA): TGTGCCAGCAGCCAGACAGGGGGCTATGGCTACACCTTC. Amino acid sequence: CASSQTGGYGYTF.

In the case of this clone: A much larger clone differs from this one at a single base, so this may be a read error. V and J are TRBV30 and TRBJ2-7, with 11 nucleotides matching TRBD1. Germline V lookup: CDR1 GTSNPN, CDR2 SVGIG (reference sequence). The CDR3 loop spans 14 amino acids. CDR3 nucleotides: TGTGCCGGGAGGCCGGGACAGGGGGCCTACGAGCAGTACTTC. Protein: CAGRPGQGAYEQYF.

The V call is TRBV30, the J call TRBJ1-4; maybe TRBD1 (6 bases). The CDR3 is made up of 14 amino acids. Germline V CDR1 and CDR2: GTSNPN, SVGIG (reference sequence). V was shortened by 2 bases and J by 0 bases, with 7 bases between the two germline ends. The CDR3 reads CAWSTGSTNEKLFF. The CDR3, as DNA: TGTGCCTGGAGTACAGGGTCAACTAATGAAAAACTGTTTTTT.

The chain has TRBV15 and TRBJ2-5, with TRBD1 matching 7 bases. The germline gives CDR1 LNHNV, CDR2 YYDKDF (reference sequence). Trimming at V came to 2 bases and at J to 2 bases, leaving 5 bases not matched to a gene. This CDR3 has 15 residues. The CDR3 loop reads CATSRMARGQETQYF. As DNA, the CDR3 is TGTGCCACCAGCAGAATGGCCAGGGGGCAAGAGACCCAGTACTTC.

The chain has TRBV7-2 and TRBJ1-3; 7 bases agree with TRBD1. This CDR3 has 14 residues. From germline, CDR1 is SGHTA and CDR2 FQGNSA. V was clipped by 5 bases and J by 4 bases; unmatched bases: 5. The CDR3 nucleotides are TGTGCCAGCAGCCCGACAGGGATCGGAAACACCATATATTTT. It encodes CASSPTGIGNTIYF.